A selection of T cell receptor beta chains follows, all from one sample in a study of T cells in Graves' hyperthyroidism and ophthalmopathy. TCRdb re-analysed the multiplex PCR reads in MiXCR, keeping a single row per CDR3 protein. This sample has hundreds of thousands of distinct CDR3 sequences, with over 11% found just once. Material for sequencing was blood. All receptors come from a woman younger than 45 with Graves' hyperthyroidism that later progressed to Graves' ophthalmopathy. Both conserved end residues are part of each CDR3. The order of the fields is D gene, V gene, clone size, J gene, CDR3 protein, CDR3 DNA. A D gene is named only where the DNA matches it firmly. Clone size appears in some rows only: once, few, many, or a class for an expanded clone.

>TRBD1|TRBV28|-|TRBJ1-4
CASSPLPGQSREKLFF
TGTGCCAGCAGCCCTCTGCCGGGACAGAGCCGTGAAAAACTGTTTTTT
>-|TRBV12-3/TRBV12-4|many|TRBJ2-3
CASSPYERDENTQYF
TGTGCCAGCAGCCCCTATGAACGAGATGAGAATACGCAGTATTTT
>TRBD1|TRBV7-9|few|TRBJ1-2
CASSYQPQGANGYGYTF
TGTGCCAGCAGCTACCAACCACAGGGGGCGAATGGCTATGGCTACACCTTC
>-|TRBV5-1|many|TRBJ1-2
CASSLSVGGHYGYTF
TGCGCCAGCAGCCTATCCGTGGGGGGCCACTATGGCTACACCTTC
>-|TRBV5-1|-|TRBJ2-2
CASSLERDRNTGELFF
TGCGCCAGCAGCTTGGAGAGGGACCGGAACACCGGGGAGCTGTTTTTT
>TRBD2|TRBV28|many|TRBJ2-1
CASSPLPGLAGNYNEQFF
TGTGCCAGCAGTCCCCTACCCGGACTAGCGGGGAATTACAATGAGCAGTTCTTC
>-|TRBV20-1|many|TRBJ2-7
CSAAPGGEQYF
TGCAGTGCAGCCCCCGGGGGCGAGCAGTACTTC
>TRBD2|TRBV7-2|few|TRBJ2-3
CASSLVGVAGLTDTQYF
TGTGCCAGCAGCTTAGTAGGGGTAGCGGGCCTCACAGATACGCAGTATTTT
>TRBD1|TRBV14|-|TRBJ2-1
CASSPGFFGWDRDNEQFF
TGTGCCAGCAGCCCAGGGTTCTTCGGCTGGGACAGGGACAATGAGCAGTTCTTC
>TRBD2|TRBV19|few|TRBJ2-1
CASSIRTSGNSYNEQFF
TGTGCCAGTAGTATAAGGACTAGCGGGAACTCCTACAATGAGCAGTTCTTC
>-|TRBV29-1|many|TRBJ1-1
CSVVVSLNTEAFF
TGCAGCGTTGTAGTTTCACTGAACACTGAAGCTTTCTTT
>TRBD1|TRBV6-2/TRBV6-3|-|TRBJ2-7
CAVTPGQGVLYAQYF
TGTGCCGTAACACCCGGACAGGGGGTTCTCTACGCGCAGTACTTC
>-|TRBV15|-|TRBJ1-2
CATSRAGNYGYTF
TGTGCCACCAGCAGAGCAGGGAACTATGGCTACACCTTC
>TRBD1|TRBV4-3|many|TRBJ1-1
CASSQDRQGWTNTEAFF
TGCGCCAGCAGCCAGGATAGACAGGGTTGGACGAACACTGAAGCTTTCTTT
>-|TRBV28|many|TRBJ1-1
CASSPTDVTAEAFF
TGTGCCAGCAGTCCTACCGACGTGACAGCGGAAGCTTTCTTT
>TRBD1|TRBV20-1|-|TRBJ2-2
CSAGDRVLNTGELFF
TGCAGTGCGGGGGACAGGGTTTTGAACACCGGGGAGCTGTTTTTT
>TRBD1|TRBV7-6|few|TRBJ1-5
CASQAQTGGNQPQHF
TGTGCCAGTCAAGCCCAGACAGGGGGCAATCAGCCCCAGCATTTT
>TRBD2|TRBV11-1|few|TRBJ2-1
CASSLAGNSYNEQFF
TGTGCCAGCAGTTTAGCGGGGAATTCCTACAATGAGCAGTTCTTC
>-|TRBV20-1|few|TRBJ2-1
CSARVGGSYNEQFF
TGCAGTGCTAGAGTTGGCGGCTCCTACAATGAGCAGTTCTTC
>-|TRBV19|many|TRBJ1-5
CASSIREGSNQPQHF
TGTGCCAGTAGTATAAGGGAAGGCTCCAATCAGCCCCAGCATTTT
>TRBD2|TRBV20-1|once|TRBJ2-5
CSAQGLAGSETQYF
TGCAGTGCGCAGGGACTAGCGGGGTCTGAGACCCAGTACTTC
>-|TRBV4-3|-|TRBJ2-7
CASSQVLDTYEQYF
TGCGCCAGCAGCCAAGTCCTAGATACATACGAGCAGTACTTC
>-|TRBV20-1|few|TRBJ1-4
CSARSNLHRGATNEKLFF
TGCAGTGCTAGATCGAACCTCCACCGTGGTGCAACTAATGAAAAACTGTTTTTT
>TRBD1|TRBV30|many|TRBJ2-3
CATDRDRGIGTQYF
TGTGCCACCGATCGGGACAGGGGGATCGGTACGCAGTATTTT
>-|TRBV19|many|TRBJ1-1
CASMRGMNTEAFF
TGTGCCAGTATGCGCGGTATGAACACTGAAGCTTTCTTT
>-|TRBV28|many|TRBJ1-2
CASSTEKGYGYTF
TGTGCCAGCAGTACCGAAAAAGGTTACGGCTACACCTTC
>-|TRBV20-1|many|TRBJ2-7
CSAIQASSYEQYF
TGCAGTGCTATACAGGCTAGCTCCTACGAGCAGTACTTC
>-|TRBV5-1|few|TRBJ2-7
CASRKEGGGYEQYF
TGCGCCAGCAGAAAAGAGGGAGGGGGCTACGAGCAGTACTTC
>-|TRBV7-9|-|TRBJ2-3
CASSLASMLGLIPPDTQYF
TGTGCCAGCAGCTTAGCTTCAATGCTGGGACTGATACCTCCAGATACGCAGTATTTT
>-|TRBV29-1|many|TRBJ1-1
CSVELGTGRGLRAFF
TGCAGCGTTGAATTAGGCACAGGGAGGGGGTTGAGAGCTTTCTTT
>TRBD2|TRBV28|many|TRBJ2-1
CASRQTSGAYNEQFF
TGTGCCAGCAGGCAGACTAGCGGCGCCTACAATGAGCAGTTCTTC
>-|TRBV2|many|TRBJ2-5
CASNQETQYF
TGTGCCAGCAACCAAGAGACCCAGTACTTC
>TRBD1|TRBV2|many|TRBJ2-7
CASRKDRGTYEQYF
TGTGCCAGCAGGAAAGACAGGGGAACCTACGAGCAGTACTTC
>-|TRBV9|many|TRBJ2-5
CASSKGGQETQYF
TGTGCCAGCAGCAAAGGGGGCCAAGAGACCCAGTACTTC
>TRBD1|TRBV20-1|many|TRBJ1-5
CSAIRDPGGGQPQHF
TGCAGTGCAATCAGGGATCCAGGGGGAGGTCAGCCCCAGCATTTT
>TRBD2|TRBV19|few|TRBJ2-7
CASSRTGTSGRRREQYF
TGTGCCAGTAGCCGTACCGGGACTAGCGGGAGGAGGAGGGAGCAGTACTTC
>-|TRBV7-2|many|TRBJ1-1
CASSLWGITEAFF
TGTGCCAGCAGCCTCTGGGGCATCACTGAAGCTTTCTTT
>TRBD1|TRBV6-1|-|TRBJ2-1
CASSPGQGAYEQFF
TGTGCCAGCAGCCCGGGACAGGGGGCCTATGAGCAGTTCTTC
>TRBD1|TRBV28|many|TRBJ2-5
CASISAGTGYQETQYF
TGTGCCAGCATCTCGGCCGGGACAGGGTACCAAGAGACCCAGTACTTC
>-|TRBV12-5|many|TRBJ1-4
CASGQRGVGPNEKLFF
TGTGCTAGTGGTCAACGAGGTGTGGGCCCTAATGAAAAACTGTTTTTT
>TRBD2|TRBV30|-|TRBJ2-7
CAWTSGSYEQYF
TGTGCCTGGACTAGCGGTTCCTACGAGCAGTACTTC
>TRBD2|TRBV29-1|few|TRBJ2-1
CSVDGLAQNEQFF
TGCAGCGTTGATGGACTAGCGCAAAATGAGCAGTTCTTC
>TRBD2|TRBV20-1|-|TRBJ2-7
CSASTGTSGSSEQYF
TGCAGTGCTAGTACCGGGACTAGCGGGAGTAGCGAGCAGTACTTC
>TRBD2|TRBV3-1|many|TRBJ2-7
CASSQIAGSYEQYF
TGTGCCAGCAGCCAAATAGCGGGTTCCTACGAGCAGTACTTC
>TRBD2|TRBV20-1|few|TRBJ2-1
CSARDNERELLNEQFF
TGCAGTGCTAGAGATAATGAGCGGGAGTTACTGAATGAGCAGTTCTTC
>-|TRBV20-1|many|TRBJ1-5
CSARVGGGGARNQPQHF
TGCAGTGCTAGAGTGGGAGGGGGAGGGGCTCGGAATCAGCCCCAGCATTTT
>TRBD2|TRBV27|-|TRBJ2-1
CASSSPSGSSYNEQFF
TGTGCCAGCAGTAGCCCTAGCGGGAGTAGCTACAATGAGCAGTTCTTC
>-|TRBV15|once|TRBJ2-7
CATSRIQGTYEQYF
TGTGCCACCAGCAGGATACAGGGAACCTACGAGCAGTACTTC
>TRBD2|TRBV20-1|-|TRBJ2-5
CSAYPGTSCTPETQYF
TGCAGTGCTTATCCCGGGACTAGCTGCACACCAGAGACCCAGTACTTC
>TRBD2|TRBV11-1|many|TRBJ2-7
CASSSSGGLAFEQYF
TGTGCCAGCAGCTCTTCAGGGGGACTAGCCTTCGAGCAGTACTTC